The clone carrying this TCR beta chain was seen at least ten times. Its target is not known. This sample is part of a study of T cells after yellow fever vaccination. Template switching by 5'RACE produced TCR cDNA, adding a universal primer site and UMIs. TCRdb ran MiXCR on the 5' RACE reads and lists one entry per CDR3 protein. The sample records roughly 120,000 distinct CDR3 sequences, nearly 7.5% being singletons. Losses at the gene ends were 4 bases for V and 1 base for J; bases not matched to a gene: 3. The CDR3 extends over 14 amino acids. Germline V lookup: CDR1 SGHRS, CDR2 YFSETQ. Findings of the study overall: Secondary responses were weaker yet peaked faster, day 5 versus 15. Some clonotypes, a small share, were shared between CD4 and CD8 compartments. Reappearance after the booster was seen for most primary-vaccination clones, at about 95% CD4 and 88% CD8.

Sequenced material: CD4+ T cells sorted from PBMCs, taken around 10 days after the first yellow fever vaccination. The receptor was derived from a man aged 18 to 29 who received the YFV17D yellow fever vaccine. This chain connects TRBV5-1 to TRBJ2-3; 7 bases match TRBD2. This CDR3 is CASSQTSGTDTQYF. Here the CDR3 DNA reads TGCGCCAGCAGCCAAACTAGCGGCACAGATACGCAGTATTTT.